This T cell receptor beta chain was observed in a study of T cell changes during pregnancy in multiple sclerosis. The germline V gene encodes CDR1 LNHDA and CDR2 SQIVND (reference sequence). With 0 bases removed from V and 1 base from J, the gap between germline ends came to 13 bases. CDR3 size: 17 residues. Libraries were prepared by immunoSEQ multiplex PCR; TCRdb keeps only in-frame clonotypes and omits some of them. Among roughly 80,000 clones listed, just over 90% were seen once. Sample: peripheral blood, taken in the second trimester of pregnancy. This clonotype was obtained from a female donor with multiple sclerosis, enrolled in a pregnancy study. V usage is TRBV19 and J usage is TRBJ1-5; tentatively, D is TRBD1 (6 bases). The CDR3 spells CASSIDHRAASNQPQHF. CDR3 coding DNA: TGTGCCAGTAGTATAGACCACAGGGCAGCGAGCAATCAGCCCCAGCATTTT.